This entry features one TCR beta chain sequence. Its antigen is not identified. The data were taken from a study of radiation and T cells in renal cell carcinoma. As for time point: blood 4 weeks post-SBRT, at nephrectomy. Documented treatment: 15 Gy SBRT to primary tumor, nephrectomy 4 weeks later. Nephrectomy followed 15 Gy stereotactic body radiation by 4 weeks. Germline loops: CDR1 SGHTA, CDR2 FQGNSA. This CDR3 is built from 14 residues. V shed 3 bases and J shed 8 bases, with 14 bases lying between them. The table came from immunoSEQ multiplex PCR; TCRdb's copy has only in-frame clones and leaves some out. The sample includes about 76,000 clones, 89% seen only once; the top ten take approximately 6.2%. Findings and caveats of the study: From baseline, blood top tumor clonotypes peaked at 2 weeks post-radiation.

The TCR was taken from a woman aged 70 to 79 with renal cell carcinoma. This specimen consisted of blood, obtained from a patient whose treatment included radiotherapy and nephrectomy. V gene TRBV7-2 combines with J gene TRBJ1-3; D remains ambiguous. CDR3 residues: CASSFKGLMDTIYF. The CDR3, as DNA: TGTGCCAGCAGCTTCAAGGGCCTGATGGACACCATATATTTT.